One and the same sample provided the 30 T cell receptor beta chains below, sequenced in a study of cytomegalovirus exposure and HLA in healthy donors. The PCR used 60 Vbeta and 13 Jbeta primers. Some clones are missing from TCRdb's copy, which holds only in-frame ones; the method was immunoSEQ multiplex PCR. The sample carries about 120,000 clones, around 70% recorded once. The material sequenced was PBMCs. The receptors originated from a young man in good health and CMV-seropositive.

This chain uses TRBV9 with TRBJ2-3; 9 bases map to TRBD2. Germline V lookup: CDR1 SGDLS, CDR2 YYNGEE. The junction had 3 bases not matched to a gene; V was cut back by 0 bases and J by 1 base. CDR3 length equals 16 residues. CDR3 sequence (DNA): TGTGCCAGCAGCGTAGAGTTAGCGGGGGGCACAGATACGCAGTATTTT. Its protein is CASSVELAGGTDTQYF.

The V and J genes are TRBV6-6 and TRBJ1-1; D is uncertain. From germline, CDR1 is MNHNY and CDR2 SVGAGI (reference sequence). The CDR3 contains 14 residues. V lost 10 bases to trimming and J lost 5 bases, with 20 bases between them. The CDR3: CATLANPGWTEAFF. The CDR3 DNA sequence: TGTGCCACCCTTGCTAACCCGGGGTGGACTGAAGCTTTCTTT.

This clone occurred once. The chain combines TRBV9 with TRBJ1-5; 7 nucleotides match TRBD1. The V and J ends lost 2 bases and 4 bases, in that order; junction bases with no gene match: 6. Germline V gene data show CDR1 as SGDLS and CDR2 as YYNGEE. There are 15 residues in the CDR3. CDR3 in amino acids: CASSVGDRVNQPQHF. In nucleotides, the CDR3 is TGTGCCAGCAGCGTTGGCGACAGGGTTAATCAGCCCCAGCATTTT.

This clone was seen a few times. This chain links TRBV28 with TRBJ1-4, with 7 bases fitting TRBD1. The V gene's germline CDR1 is MDHEN and CDR2 SYDVKM. The CDR3 loop spans 14 amino acids. V was pared by 10 bases and J by 3 bases, with 8 bases of the junction left unmatched. CDR3 region: CATEQGVANEKLFF. The CDR3 DNA follows: TGTGCCACCGAGCAGGGGGTGGCTAATGAAAAACTGTTTTTT.

V usage is TRBV15 and J usage is TRBJ1-6; D is undetermined. Germline CDR1 reads LNHNV; CDR2 reads YYDKDF (reference sequence). The CDR3 is 14 amino acids. The V and J ends lost 3 bases and 10 bases respectively, with 13 bases between them. The chain's CDR3 is CATSRLDGESPLHF. The CDR3 DNA follows: TGTGCCACCAGCAGGTTGGACGGGGAATCACCCCTCCACTTT. The variable domain in full, with the rest retrieved from reference TRBV15 and TRBJ1-6, is DAMVIQNPRYQVTQFGKPVTLSCSQTLNHNVMYWYQQKSSQAPKLLFHYYDKDFNNEADTPDNFQSRRPNTSFCFLDIRSPGLGDTAMYLCATSRLDGESPLHFGNGTRLTVT.

The chain couples TRBV5-7 to TRBJ1-5, with D possibly TRBD1 on 5 matching bases. TRBV5-7 is known as an ORF, though its function is uncertain. The CDR3 is 14 amino acids. The V end was cut by 4 bases, the J end by 0 bases, with 8 bases between. CDR3 protein: CASSATASNQPQHF. The CDR3, as DNA: TGTGCCAGCAGCGCGACAGCTAGCAATCAGCCCCAGCATTTT.

The chain carries TRBV2 and TRBJ2-1, with TRBD2 as a possible D gene (5 bases). Per germline, CDR1 SNHLY and CDR2 FYNNEI. The V end lost 4 bases, the J end lost 2 bases, and 9 bases lay between the germline ends. This CDR3 is built from 14 residues. The chain's CDR3 is CASSGVGAYNEQFF. The CDR3 coding sequence is TGTGCCAGCAGTGGGGTCGGGGCCTACAATGAGCAGTTCTTC.

The chain joins TRBV19 to TRBJ1-5; D is perhaps TRBD1 (5 bases). V was cut by 5 bases and J by 0 bases, with 8 bases left in between. Germline loops: CDR1 LNHDA, CDR2 SQIVND (reference sequence). The CDR3 covers 14 residues. CDR3 sequence: CASSLGASNQPQHF. CDR3 DNA: TGTGCCAGTAGTTTAGGGGCTAGCAATCAGCCCCAGCATTTT.

The CDR3 DNA reads as TGTGCCAGCTCAGAGCCGGAGACAGGGGGCGGAGATACGCAGTATTTT. Its translation is CASSEPETGGGDTQYF. The chain combines TRBV18 with TRBJ2-3; TRBD1 matches at 10 bases. J lost 5 bases, V lost 5 bases, and 10 bases had no gene match. The CDR3 contains 16 residues. Germline V lookup: CDR1 KGHSH, CDR2 LQKENI.

With respect to this clone: Other DNA sequences in this sample translate to the same CDR3. The rearrangement joins TRBV7-2 to TRBJ2-1; possibly TRBD2 for D (5 bases). Per the germline V gene, CDR1 is SGHTA and CDR2 is FQGNSA. This CDR3 spans 14 amino acids. Trimming stripped 2 bases from V and 2 bases from J, with 7 bases between. CDR3 loop: CASSLTRTYNEQFF. In DNA form, the CDR3 reads TGTGCCAGCAGCTTAACTAGAACCTACAATGAGCAGTTCTTC.

The sample holds one count of this clone. The V call is TRBV5-4, the J call TRBJ2-7, with 7 bases that match TRBD2. Trimming cost V 3 bases and J 9 bases; bases outside gene matches: 12. Germline lookup yields CDR1 SGHNT and CDR2 YYREEE (reference sequence). The CDR3 extends over 14 amino acids. The DNA for the CDR3 is TGTGCCAGCAGCTCCGGGGGAGGGCCCCGGGGGCAGTACTTC. This encodes CASSSGGGPRGQYF.

The rearrangement uses TRBV2 and TRBJ1-6; D remains ambiguous. This CDR3 region has 14 residues. The V end was cut by 6 bases, the J end by 7 bases, with 13 bases between. Germline V gives CDR1 SNHLY, CDR2 FYNNEI. CDR3 residues: CASSEVDSNSPLHF. The CDR3, as DNA: TGTGCCAGCAGCGAGGTAGATAGCAATTCACCCCTCCACTTT.

This clone has a handful of counts. This chain uses TRBV29-1 with TRBJ2-7; TRBD1 is a possible D gene (7 bases). The CDR3 is 13 amino acids. The germline V and J ends were trimmed by 6 bases and 5 bases, with 17 bases remaining between them. The germline V gene has CDR1 SQVTM and CDR2 ANQGSEA. CDR3 DNA: TGCAGCGTCCAGGAAGGGGGCGGGGACGAGCAGTACTTC. This encodes CSVQEGGGDEQYF.

The chain joins TRBV27 to TRBJ2-7; 7 nucleotides align to TRBD1. The ends lost 5 bases at V and 6 bases at J; junction bases unmatched: 7. The CDR3 has 13 residues. CDR1 is MNHEY and CDR2 is SMNVEV in the germline V gene (reference sequence). The CDR3 sequence: CASSLLTGSEQYF. CDR3 nucleotide sequence: TGTGCCAGCAGTCTCCTGACAGGGAGCGAGCAGTACTTC.

The rearrangement joins TRBV2 to TRBJ2-7; maybe TRBD1 (6 bases). This CDR3 comprises 14 residues. The V gene's germline CDR1 is SNHLY and CDR2 FYNNEI. V lost 3 bases and J lost 2, with 11 bases in between. The CDR3 sequence is CASSDSGVPYEQYF. In DNA, the CDR3 is TGTGCCAGCAGTGACTCAGGGGTTCCCTACGAGCAGTACTTC.

V and J are TRBV28 and TRBJ1-5; 7 nucleotides match TRBD1. The germline gives CDR1 MDHEN, CDR2 SYDVKM. V was pared by 6 bases and J by 0 bases, with 14 bases of the junction left unmatched. This CDR3 spans 18 amino acids. The CDR3 is CASSLGRGEVYSNQPQHF. DNA for the CDR3: TGTGCCAGCAGCCTCGGCAGGGGGGAGGTCTATAGCAATCAGCCCCAGCATTTT.

The table lists this clone with a few counts. This rearrangement joins TRBV18 to TRBJ2-5, with 8 bases fitting TRBD1. Germline CDR1 reads KGHSH; CDR2 reads LQKENI. This CDR3 comprises 13 residues. V lost 3 bases and J lost 4; bases outside the gene matches: 1. CDR3 loop: CASSPDRAETQYF. CDR3 sequence (DNA): TGTGCCAGCTCACCGGACAGGGCAGAGACCCAGTACTTC. The complete variable domain, with remaining parts taken from reference TRBV18 and TRBJ2-5, reads NAGVMQNPRHLVRRRGQEARLRCSPMKGHSHVYWYRQLPEEGLKFMVYLQKENIIDESGMPKERFSAEFPKEGPSILRIQQVVRGDSAAYFCASSPDRAETQYFGPGTRLLVL.

The chain links TRBV11-2 to TRBJ1-1, with a weak D call TRBD1 (5 bases). CDR3 length equals 15 residues. Trimming removed 5 bases from V and 4 bases from J, with 17 bases in between. Germline V gives CDR1 SGHAT, CDR2 FQNNGV. CDR3 region: CASSPYRTGLTEAFF. CDR3 DNA sequence: TGTGCCAGCAGCCCTTACAGGACGGGCCTCACTGAAGCTTTCTTT.

This clone was counted once. The chain recombines TRBV4-1 with TRBJ1-2; no clear D gene. Trimming pared 1 base from V and 4 bases from J, leaving 10 bases between. This CDR3 is built from 14 residues. The germline gives CDR1 MGHRA, CDR2 YSYEKL. For the CDR3, the DNA is TGCGCCAGCAGCCAAGGACACATCTTCTATGGCTACACCTTC. Translated, it gives CASSQGHIFYGYTF.

The chain carries TRBV13 and TRBJ2-3; TRBD2 aligns across 8 bases. Trimming removed 4 bases from V and 2 bases from J; junction bases left unmatched: 11. In germline, CDR1 is PRHDT, CDR2 FYEKMQ (reference sequence). The length of the CDR3 is 17 residues. The CDR3 DNA follows: TGTGCCAGCAGCTACCGGGGTAGCGGGGACTTCACAGATACGCAGTATTTT. Translation: CASSYRGSGDFTDTQYF.

On this clone itself: This sample includes further DNA sequences coding for the same CDR3. This rearrangement joins TRBV2 to TRBJ1-5, with 10 positions matching TRBD1. V trimming: 4 bases; J trimming: 1 base; junction bases outside the gene matches: 4. CDR1 and CDR2 from the germline V gene are SNHLY and FYNNEI. CDR3 length equals 16 residues. The CDR3 DNA follows: TGTGCCAGCAGTGGACAGGGGGCCCGGAGCAATCAGCCCCAGCATTTT. Translated: CASSGQGARSNQPQHF.

In this sample, this clone turned up once. V is TRBV4-1 and J is TRBJ1-2; D ambiguous. V lost 0 bases and J 9 bases, leaving 14 bases between the germline ends. The CDR3 covers 14 residues. Looked up from germline, CDR1 is MGHRA and CDR2 is YSYEKL. The CDR3 protein is CASSQDTAASRYTF. Written as DNA, the CDR3 is TGCGCCAGCAGCCAAGATACTGCCGCGAGTCGCTACACCTTC.

The CDR3 is CASSEAGGTYGYTF. The CDR3 coding sequence is TGTGCCAGCAGTGAAGCGGGGGGGACGTATGGCTACACCTTC. The chain recombines TRBV6-1 with TRBJ1-2, with D maybe TRBD1 (5 bases). V lost 0 bases to trimming and J lost 5 bases, with 10 bases between them. Germline V gives CDR1 MNHNS, CDR2 SASEGT. The CDR3 has 14 residues.

J is TRBJ2-5 and V is TRBV4-2; the match to TRBD2 covers 10 bases. This CDR3 has 14 residues. Germline lookup yields CDR1 LGHNA and CDR2 YNFKEQ. V was clipped by 6 bases and J by 5 bases; unmatched bases: 6. The CDR3 reads CASSKAGGRETQYF. The CDR3 coding sequence is TGTGCCAGCAGTAAAGCGGGGGGGCGGGAGACCCAGTACTTC.

The rearrangement uses TRBV5-1 and TRBJ2-5, with 9 bases that match TRBD2. Germline CDR1 SGHRS, CDR2 YFSETQ. CDR3 length: 18 residues. Trimming at V came to 1 base and at J to 2 bases, leaving 12 bases not matched to a gene. Written as DNA, the CDR3 is TGCGCCAGCAGCTTGCCCCAGGTAGCGGGGGACCTTCAAGAGACCCAGTACTTC. The encoded protein is CASSLPQVAGDLQETQYF.

The chain is built from TRBV19 and TRBJ2-1, with D possibly TRBD2 on 6 matching bases. CDR1 is LNHDA and CDR2 is SQIVND in the germline V gene (reference sequence). The CDR3 totals 14 residues. Trimming shortened V by 4 bases and J by 7 bases, and 14 bases separated the two germline ends. DNA for the CDR3: TGTGCCAGTAGTACCGACCACCGGGGGAATGAGCAGTTCTTC. This sequence encodes CASSTDHRGNEQFF. Combining the CDR3 with reference TRBV19 and TRBJ2-1 gives the whole variable domain DGGITQSPKYLFRKEGQNVTLSCEQNLNHDAMYWYRQDPGQGLRLIYYSQIVNDFQKGDIAEGYSVSREKKESFPLTVTSAQKNPTAFYLCASSTDHRGNEQFFGPGTRLTVL.

The chain couples TRBV30 to TRBJ1-2; D not certain. The CDR3 extends over 13 amino acids. V shed 3 bases and J shed 6 bases, with 14 bases lying between them. Germline V gene lookup returns CDR1 GTSNPN and CDR2 SVGIG (reference sequence). CDR3 in amino acids: CAWSLTGVNGYTF. The DNA for the CDR3 is TGTGCCTGGAGCCTGACTGGAGTGAATGGCTACACCTTC.

The V call is TRBV7-9, the J call TRBJ2-1, with D possibly matching TRBD1 (6 bases). The CDR3 sequence is 16 residues long. V was cut by 1 base and J by 2 bases, with 12 bases left in between. Per germline, CDR1 SEHNR and CDR2 FQNEAQ (reference sequence). CDR3 nucleotide sequence: TGTGCCAGCAGCTTAGTCGGTAACAGGGCCTACAATGAGCAGTTCTTC. It encodes CASSLVGNRAYNEQFF.

The CDR3 protein is CASSPTRTGADSGQYF. CDR3 nucleotides: TGTGCCAGCAGCCCAACTCGGACAGGGGCCGACTCTGGGCAGTACTTC. The V and J genes are TRBV7-6 and TRBJ2-5; 9 nucleotides align to TRBD1. The V gene's germline CDR1 is SGHVS and CDR2 FNYEAQ. CDR3 size: 16 residues. J gave up 11 bases and V 5 bases, and 18 bases lay outside the gene matches.

The chain is built from TRBV12-5 and TRBJ2-7, with D possibly TRBD1 on 5 matching bases. V dropped 6 bases and J dropped 4 bases, with 10 bases sitting between them. CDR1 and CDR2 from the germline V gene are LGHNT and FRNRAP. The CDR3 runs to 12 residues. CDR3 protein: CASGMQGYEQYF. The CDR3 DNA is TGTGCTAGTGGGATGCAGGGATACGAGCAGTACTTC.